The rows below give T cell receptor beta chains drawn from one sample of a study of cytomegalovirus exposure and HLA in healthy donors. This table comes from immunoSEQ multiplex PCR, and its TCRdb copy is limited to in-frame clones, with some not included. The sample holds around 160,000 clones, around three quarters seen once. The sequenced material came from PBMCs. The receptors were gathered from a man in his forties or fifties in good health and CMV-seropositive. CDR3s include the opening cysteine and the closing phenylalanine or tryptophan. D genes are given only for firm matches. Clone size is stated in some rows and not others, as once, few, many or a class when expanded.

clone size,J gene,V gene,D gene,CDR3 protein,CDR3 DNA
once,TRBJ2-5,TRBV5-1,TRBD2,CASSLGVGGKEETQYF,TGCGCCAGCAGCTTGGGTGTCGGGGGGAAAGAAGAGACCCAGTACTTC
NA,TRBJ2-3,TRBV19,TRBD2,CASRPGGAGADTQYF,TGTGCCAGCCGCCCGGGGGGAGCGGGAGCAGATACGCAGTATTTT
NA,TRBJ2-7,TRBV18,TRBD1,CASSRDRGYEQYF,TGTGCCAGCTCACGGGACAGGGGGTACGAGCAGTACTTC
NA,TRBJ1-4,TRBV18,TRBD1,CASSTSRDRSEKLFF,TGTGCCAGCTCAACAAGCCGGGACAGAAGTGAAAAACTGTTTTTT
few,TRBJ2-5,TRBV9,TRBD2,CASSVALGLAGGSGRGETQYF,TGTGCCAGCAGCGTAGCTTTGGGACTAGCGGGGGGGAGCGGTCGGGGAGAGACCCAGTACTTC
NA,TRBJ2-5,TRBV6-1,TRBD1,CASSPRTGGETQYF,TGTGCCAGCAGTCCCCGGACAGGGGGAGAGACCCAGTACTTC
few,TRBJ1-1,TRBV20-1,NA,CSVQMNTEAFF,TGCAGTGTCCAGATGAACACTGAAGCTTTCTTT
NA,TRBJ1-5,TRBV6-1,NA,CASTPSGNSNQPQHF,TGTGCCAGCACCCCCTCGGGGAATAGCAATCAGCCCCAGCATTTT
NA,TRBJ1-2,TRBV18,NA,CASSPPPGDYGYTF,TGTGCCAGCTCACCACCCCCGGGGGACTATGGCTACACCTTC
NA,TRBJ1-1,TRBV5-5,NA,CASSLTGNTEAFF,TGTGCCAGCAGCTTAACAGGGAACACTGAAGCTTTCTTT
NA,TRBJ2-3,TRBV7-2,TRBD1,CASSVRQGTDTQYF,TGTGCCAGCAGCGTTAGACAGGGAACAGATACGCAGTATTTT
NA,TRBJ1-4,TRBV6-5,NA,CASSTLQGSREKLFF,TGTGCCAGCAGTACCCTACAGGGCTCGAGAGAAAAACTGTTTTTT
NA,TRBJ2-2,TRBV7-2,TRBD1,CASSLAGTANTGELFF,TGTGCCAGCAGCTTAGCTGGGACAGCGAACACCGGGGAGCTGTTTTTT
NA,TRBJ2-1,TRBV25-1,TRBD2,CASSESVRLAGERGQFF,TGTGCCAGCAGTGAAAGTGTTAGACTAGCGGGGGAAAGGGGGCAGTTCTTC
few,TRBJ1-2,TRBV7-9,TRBD1,CASSLEGRGIQGYTF,TGTGCCAGCAGCCTAGAAGGCAGGGGGATTCAAGGCTACACCTTC
NA,TRBJ2-3,TRBV29-1,NA,CSVEELVRVSDTQYF,TGCAGCGTTGAAGAACTAGTGCGGGTTTCAGATACGCAGTATTTT
NA,TRBJ1-4,TRBV27,NA,CASSLAGRKLFF,TGTGCCAGCAGTTTAGCGGGGAGGAAACTGTTTTTT
NA,TRBJ2-1,TRBV4-1,TRBD2,CASSQRGSAGGPRNEQFF,TGCGCCAGCAGCCAACGGGGTTCAGCGGGGGGGCCGAGGAATGAGCAGTTCTTC
few,TRBJ1-1,TRBV25-1,NA,CASRKQGFKEAFF,TGTGCCAGCAGGAAACAGGGTTTCAAAGAAGCTTTCTTT
NA,TRBJ1-6,TRBV6-5,NA,CASSGDRPDNSPLHF,TGTGCCAGCAGCGGAGACAGACCAGATAATTCACCCCTCCACTTT
NA,TRBJ1-4,TRBV4-3,NA,CASSQEQTSQTNEKLFF,TGCGCCAGCAGCCAAGAGCAGACATCCCAAACTAATGAAAAACTGTTTTTT
NA,TRBJ2-5,TRBV6-5,NA,CASSYMGRETQYF,TGTGCCAGCAGTTACATGGGCAGAGAGACCCAGTACTTC
NA,TRBJ1-4,TRBV5-6,NA,CASSLGPATNEKLFF,TGTGCCAGCAGCTTGGGTCCAGCGACTAATGAAAAACTGTTTTTT
NA,TRBJ2-7,TRBV10-3,TRBD1,CAFSDGQGSYEQYF,TGTGCCTTTTCCGATGGACAGGGGTCCTACGAGCAGTACTTC
NA,TRBJ2-7,TRBV9,NA,CASSVAPTFSYEQYF,TGTGCCAGCAGCGTAGCCCCTACTTTCTCCTACGAGCAGTACTTC
NA,TRBJ2-5,TRBV28,TRBD1,CASSILARTGLETQYF,TGTGCCAGCAGTATCCTTGCAAGGACAGGACTGGAGACCCAGTACTTC
NA,TRBJ1-3,TRBV19,TRBD1,CASSLQGASGNTIYF,TGTGCCAGTAGTCTTCAGGGGGCAAGTGGAAACACCATATATTTT
NA,TRBJ2-2,TRBV7-7,TRBD1,CASSRDRGAPGELFF,TGTGCTAGCAGCCGGGACAGGGGTGCGCCCGGGGAGCTGTTTTTT
NA,TRBJ1-2,TRBV28,NA,CASRQAYGYTF,TGTGCCAGCAGACAGGCTTATGGCTACACCTTC
few,TRBJ1-4,TRBV7-9,NA,CASSLAGQINEKLFF,TGTGCCAGCAGCTTAGCAGGACAAATTAATGAAAAACTGTTTTTT
NA,TRBJ1-5,TRBV15,TRBD1,CATSRESNTGVGNQPQHF,TGTGCCACCAGCAGGGAATCAAATACAGGGGTGGGCAATCAGCCCCAGCATTTT
NA,TRBJ1-2,TRBV6-5,NA,CASRRDKAHYGYTF,TGTGCCAGCAGGAGGGACAAGGCCCACTATGGCTACACCTTC
once,TRBJ1-1,TRBV6-5,NA,CASSYGGEEAFF,TGTGCCAGCAGTTATGGGGGGGAAGAAGCTTTCTTT
few,TRBJ1-2,TRBV6-5,NA,CASSYGPGQAAGYTF,TGTGCCAGCAGTTACGGGCCGGGACAAGCCGCGGGCTACACCTTC
NA,TRBJ1-1,TRBV6-5,TRBD1,CASTQGAGGLEAFF,TGTGCCAGCACCCAGGGAGCAGGGGGCTTGGAAGCTTTCTTT
NA,TRBJ2-3,TRBV29-1,NA,CSVEEKRDTQYF,TGCAGCGTTGAAGAGAAGCGGGATACGCAGTATTTT
NA,TRBJ1-1,TRBV6-5,NA,CASSYGTVNTEAFF,TGTGCCAGCAGTTACGGCACAGTGAACACTGAAGCTTTCTTT
few,TRBJ1-4,TRBV27,NA,CASSWQVREKLFF,TGTGCCAGCAGTTGGCAGGTTAGGGAAAAACTGTTTTTT
NA,TRBJ2-7,TRBV19,TRBD1,CASRDRGFAYEQYF,TGTGCCAGTAGAGACAGGGGATTTGCGTACGAGCAGTACTTC
once,TRBJ2-5,TRBV10-3,NA,CAISESWAAQETQYF,TGTGCCATCAGTGAGTCTTGGGCAGCCCAAGAGACCCAGTACTTC
NA,TRBJ2-5,TRBV9,NA,CASSVGGGPFETQYF,TGTGCCAGCAGCGTTGGGGGAGGACCTTTCGAGACCCAGTACTTC
NA,TRBJ2-1,TRBV5-1,TRBD2,CASSLVLGRLAGYNEQFF,TGCGCCAGCAGCTTGGTACTCGGGCGACTAGCGGGGTACAATGAGCAGTTCTTC